This entry features one TCR beta chain sequence. Its antigen is unidentified. Sequenced by immunoSEQ multiplex PCR; TCRdb stores in-frame clones only, minus some. The data show roughly 2.2 million clones, 80% to 95% seen once. The sample is drawn from a study of shared clonotypes between healthy human individuals. Study findings and constraints: Relative to clonotypes present in all four donors, those not shared had lower generation probabilities. Approximately 5% was the fraction of naive CD4 clonotypes found shared across four donors.

The sequenced sample was naive CD4+ T cells from PBMCs. Indicated subset: CD45RA+ positively selected. This TCR came from a young man in good health. Some clones in this sample may be carry-over from other donors' samples.

CDR3 DNA: TGTGCCAGCAGTTCCAGGGGACGGGCGCCAGATACGCAGTATTTT. It specifies CASSSRGRAPDTQYF. The rearrangement joins TRBV6-6 to TRBJ2-3; D might be TRBD1 (6 bases). The CDR3 contains 15 residues. In germline, CDR1 is MNHNY, CDR2 SVGAGI (reference sequence). V was clipped by 4 bases and J by 4 bases, with 15 bases between them.